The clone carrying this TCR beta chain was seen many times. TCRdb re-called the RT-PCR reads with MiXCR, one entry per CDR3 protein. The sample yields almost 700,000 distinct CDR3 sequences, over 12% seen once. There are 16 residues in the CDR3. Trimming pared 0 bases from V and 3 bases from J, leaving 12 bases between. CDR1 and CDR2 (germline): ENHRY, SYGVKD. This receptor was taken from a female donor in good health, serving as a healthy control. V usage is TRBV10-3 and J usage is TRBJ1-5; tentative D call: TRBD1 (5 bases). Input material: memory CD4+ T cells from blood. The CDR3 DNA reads TGTGCCATCAGTGAGTCGGCGGGAGGGGCCAATCAGCCCCAGCATTTT. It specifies CAISESAGGANQPQHF.